The TCR beta chain described here comes from a study of blood T cell repertoires in COVID-19. Study information: From the United States, Italy and Spain came samples of acute and convalescent COVID-19. T cells, B-cell-depleted T cells, or PBMCs provided the cDNA or gDNA that served as material.

In the study's own analysis: Reference gene primer amplification in the assay estimated nucleated cell counts. Generated by immunoSEQ multiplex PCR, the TCRdb table keeps only in-frame clones and is missing some. The DNA was the basis for D and trimming; V, J and clone size are from that table. The profile shows 150,000 to 200,000 clones, approximately 83% of them singletons. V shed 4 bases and J 6 bases; nucleotides not matched to a gene: 8. Germline CDR1 reads LGHNA; CDR2 reads YNFKEQ. CDR3 length: 14 residues. This receptor was obtained from a man in his forties or fifties with active or convalescent COVID-19. The material sequenced was peripheral blood. J is TRBJ1-1 and V is TRBV4-2; 7 bases fit TRBD1. CDR3 nucleotide sequence: TGTGCCAGCAGCCGAGACAGGGTGGTCTCTGAAGCTTTCTTT. Translation gives CASSRDRVVSEAFF.